This TCR beta chain was sequenced during a study of blood T cell repertoires in COVID-19. Study summary: T cells, B-cell-depleted T cells, or PBMCs supplied cDNA or gDNA.

Germline lookup yields CDR1 LNHDA and CDR2 SQIVND (reference sequence). V dropped 6 bases and J dropped 4 bases, with 21 bases sitting between them. CDR3 length: 16 amino acids. The data were produced by immunoSEQ multiplex PCR, yet TCRdb's version contains in-frame clones alone and is incomplete. The data contain 240,000 or so clones, approximately 82% of them singletons. Sequencing input: peripheral blood. The clonotype originates from a woman over 75 with acute or convalescent COVID-19. This chain joins TRBV19 and TRBJ1-2, with D perhaps TRBD1 (5 bases). CDR3: CASRSGTWREFYGYTF. CDR3 nucleotides: TGTGCCAGTAGGTCGGGGACGTGGCGGGAATTCTATGGCTACACCTTC.